This passage covers 18 T cell receptor beta chains from one sample sequenced in a study of radiotherapy plus CTLA-4 blockade in lung cancer. Some clones are missing from TCRdb's copy, which holds only in-frame ones; the method was immunoSEQ multiplex PCR. The sample consists of tens of thousands of clones, 77% of them appearing once. The sequenced sample was peripheral blood, obtained from a patient treated with radiotherapy plus ipilimumab. The receptors stem from a human donor with non-small cell lung cancer who had a partial response to radiotherapy plus ipilimumab.

J is TRBJ1-1 and V is TRBV9; 8 positions agree with TRBD1. The V gene's germline CDR1 is SGDLS and CDR2 YYNGEE. CDR3 length: 15 amino acids. V lost 3 bases to trimming and J lost 3 bases; unmatched junction nucleotides: 7. The CDR3 loop is CASSADQGAYTEAFF. CDR3 nucleotides: TGTGCCAGCAGCGCCGACCAGGGGGCGTACACTGAAGCTTTCTTT. Together with reference TRBV9 and TRBJ1-1, the CDR3 gives the full variable domain: DSGVTQTPKHLITATGQRVTLRCSPRSGDLSVYWYQQSLDQGLQFLIQYYNGEERAKGNILERFSAQQFPDLHSELNLSSLELGDSALYFCASSADQGAYTEAFFGQGTRLTVV.

The chain has TRBV6-5 and TRBJ1-4; no reliable D call. The V gene lost 7 bases and the J gene lost 8 bases, with 14 bases spanning the gap. The CDR3 loop spans 13 amino acids. Looked up from germline, CDR1 is MNHEY and CDR2 is SVGAGI. CDR3 protein: CASTKIAGEKLFF. In nucleotides, the CDR3 is TGTGCCAGCACCAAGATAGCGGGCGAAAAACTGTTTTTT.

The rearrangement links TRBV5-1 to TRBJ2-1, with 7 bases identical to TRBD1. Per the germline V gene, CDR1 is SGHRS and CDR2 is YFSETQ. This CDR3 has 17 amino acids. V was clipped by 3 bases and J by 0 bases; unmatched bases: 9. The DNA for the CDR3 is TGCGCCAGCAGCTGGTACACAGGGGAAAGCTCCTACAATGAGCAGTTCTTC. Translated: CASSWYTGESSYNEQFF. Drawing the rest from reference TRBV5-1 and TRBJ2-1, the complete variable domain is KAGVTQTPRYLIKTRGQQVTLSCSPISGHRSVSWYQQTPGQGLQFLFEYFSETQRNKGNFPGRFSGRQFSNSRSEMNVSTLELGDSALYLCASSWYTGESSYNEQFFGPGTRLTVL.

This clone has only one observation. This chain links TRBV27 with TRBJ2-5; 12 bases align to TRBD1. The CDR3 runs to 16 residues. The germline V gene encodes CDR1 MNHEY and CDR2 SMNVEV (reference sequence). The V and J ends lost 5 bases and 5 bases, in that order; junction bases with no gene match: 9. CDR3 loop: CASSLGQGALGETQYF. In nucleotides, the CDR3 is TGTGCCAGCAGTCTGGGACAGGGGGCGCTCGGGGAGACCCAGTACTTC.

This sequence joins TRBV27 and TRBJ2-7; no reliable D call. Looked up from germline, CDR1 is MNHEY and CDR2 is SMNVEV (reference sequence). The CDR3 spans 13 residues. The V end was cut by 3 bases, the J end by 2 bases, with 8 bases between. The CDR3 region has the DNA TGTGCCAGCAGTTTGCAGGTAACCTACGAGCAGTACTTC. It yields the protein CASSLQVTYEQYF.

The gene calls are TRBV19 and TRBJ2-2; 10 bases line up with TRBD1. Per the germline V gene, CDR1 is LNHDA and CDR2 is SQIVND (reference sequence). V trimming: 8 bases; J trimming: 6 bases; junction bases outside the gene matches: 0. CDR3 length equals 12 residues. The CDR3 loop is CASGQGAGELFF. DNA for the CDR3: TGTGCCAGTGGACAGGGGGCCGGGGAGCTGTTTTTT.

The chain has TRBV5-6 and TRBJ2-7, with 8 bases fitting TRBD1. This CDR3 spans 13 amino acids. The V gene's germline CDR1 is SGHDT and CDR2 YYEEEE. V gave up 0 bases and J gave up 5 bases; unmatched junction bases: 1. The CDR3 protein is CASSLGDRHEQYF. In DNA form, the CDR3 reads TGTGCCAGCAGCTTGGGGGACAGGCACGAGCAGTACTTC.

The rearrangement uses TRBV6-1 and TRBJ1-2; TRBD1 is a possible D gene (6 bases). V was cut by 1 base and J by 4 bases, with 10 bases left in between. The CDR3 spans 14 residues. Germline V gene lookup returns CDR1 MNHNS and CDR2 SASEGT. CDR3 amino acids: CASSEETGRYGYTF. The CDR3 region has the DNA TGTGCCAGCAGTGAAGAGACAGGCCGCTATGGCTACACCTTC.

The gene calls are TRBV6-1 and TRBJ1-5; a weak D match, TRBD1 (5 bases). V was trimmed by 1 base and J by 3 bases, leaving 10 bases between them. The CDR3 sequence is 15 residues long. Germline V gene lookup returns CDR1 MNHNS and CDR2 SASEGT. The CDR3 nucleotides are TGTGCCAGCAGTGAAGTGGGGGGATTCAATCAGCCCCAGCATTTT. Encoded protein: CASSEVGGFNQPQHF.

Here the CDR3 reads CASRDRGGTDTQYF. Written as DNA, the CDR3 is TGTGCCAGCAGGGACAGGGGTGGAACAGATACGCAGTATTTT. The chain uses TRBV6-5 and TRBJ2-3; TRBD1 agrees at 9 bases. CDR1 MNHEY and CDR2 SVGAGI come from the germline V gene. The CDR3 length is 14 residues. J lost 3 bases, V lost 6 bases, and 4 bases had no gene match.

The V and J genes are TRBV19 and TRBJ1-2; 7 nucleotides agree with TRBD1. This CDR3 comprises 13 residues. V lost 5 bases, J lost 8 bases, and 8 bases stayed unmatched. Germline V gene lookup returns CDR1 LNHDA and CDR2 SQIVND (reference sequence). The chain's CDR3 is CASSPQGKVGYTF. The CDR3 DNA reads as TGTGCCAGTAGTCCACAGGGGAAGGTCGGCTACACCTTC. The full variable domain, rest sourced from reference TRBV19 and TRBJ1-2, is DGGITQSPKYLFRKEGQNVTLSCEQNLNHDAMYWYRQDPGQGLRLIYYSQIVNDFQKGDIAEGYSVSREKKESFPLTVTSAQKNPTAFYLCASSPQGKVGYTFGSGTRLTVV.

In nucleotides, the CDR3 is TGTGCCAGCAGCTACGACACTGAAGCTTTCTTT. It encodes CASSYDTEAFF. The V and J genes are TRBV6-1 and TRBJ1-1; D remains unclear. CDR3 length: 11 amino acids. The germline V gene encodes CDR1 MNHNS and CDR2 SASEGT. The V end lost 6 bases, the J end lost 3 bases, and 5 bases lay between the germline ends.

J is TRBJ2-1 and V is TRBV25-1; 7 bases are shared with TRBD1. This CDR3 spans 14 amino acids. Germline V gene data show CDR1 as MGHDK and CDR2 as SYGVNS. Trimming took 5 bases from V and 3 from J; bases not matched to a gene: 4. The CDR3 loop reads CASSNRQGYNEQFF. The CDR3 coding sequence is TGTGCCAGCAGTAACCGACAGGGCTACAATGAGCAGTTCTTC. Variable domain in full (rest from reference TRBV25-1 and TRBJ2-1): EADIYQTPRYLVIGTGKKITLECSQTMGHDKMYWYQQDPGMELHLIHYSYGVNSTEKGDLSSESTVSRIRTEHFPLTLESARPSHTSQYLCASSNRQGYNEQFFGPGTRLTVL.

J is TRBJ2-7 and V is TRBV5-1; TRBD2 matches at 12 bases. With V trimmed by 0 bases and J by 3 bases, 1 base remained unmatched. CDR3 size: 15 residues. Germline values: CDR1 SGHRS, CDR2 YFSETQ. The chain's CDR3 is CASSLASGGDYEQYF. DNA for the CDR3: TGCGCCAGCAGCTTGGCTAGCGGGGGGGACTACGAGCAGTACTTC.

This clone has a count of ten or more. The chain recombines TRBV2 with TRBJ1-6; D is uncertain. CDR3 length equals 18 residues. V dropped 8 bases and J dropped 0 bases, with 20 bases sitting between them. Looked up from germline, CDR1 is SNHLY and CDR2 is FYNNEI. DNA of the CDR3: TGTGCCAGCGCCCTAGCCGGGCCTCTGAGCTCCTATAATTCACCCCTCCACTTT. It specifies CASALAGPLSSYNSPLHF.

The chain links TRBV9 to TRBJ2-7; TRBD1 agrees at 7 bases. Germline V gene lookup returns CDR1 SGDLS and CDR2 YYNGEE. The V and J ends lost 3 bases and 3 bases, in that order; junction bases with no gene match: 9. The CDR3 sequence is 15 residues long. CDR3 sequence reads: CASSASGQQFYEQYF. CDR3 DNA sequence: TGTGCCAGCAGCGCCTCGGGACAGCAATTCTACGAGCAGTACTTC.

The rearrangement joins TRBV4-2 to TRBJ1-4; the D is unclear. The CDR3 covers 15 residues. Between the trimmed V and J ends, which lost 1 base and 8 bases, there was a span of 14 bases. Germline lookup yields CDR1 LGHNA and CDR2 YNFKEQ. The CDR3 DNA follows: TGTGCCAGCAGCCAAGGGGCCGATGGCGAGGAAAAACTGTTTTTT. The encoded protein is CASSQGADGEEKLFF.

J is TRBJ1-6 and V is TRBV2; 7 positions agree with TRBD1. The CDR3 loop spans 14 amino acids. Germline V gene data show CDR1 as SNHLY and CDR2 as FYNNEI. V dropped 6 bases and J dropped 9; count of bases not matched to a gene: 8. The CDR3 protein is CASSRDSGSSPLHF. For the CDR3, the DNA is TGTGCCAGCAGCCGGGACAGCGGAAGTTCACCCCTCCACTTT.